The source of this T cell receptor beta chain is a study of shared clonotypes between healthy human individuals. Study-level points and caveats: Naive CD4 clonotypes were shared across a handful of donors at roughly 5%. The study found lower generation probabilities in non-shared clonotypes than in those shared by all four donors.

CD45RO negativity and positive selection for CCR7 defined naive CD8 cells, a population that excluded terminally differentiated effector memory CD45RA+ cells. Libraries were prepared by immunoSEQ multiplex PCR; TCRdb keeps only in-frame clonotypes and omits some of them. The profile shows hundreds of thousands of clones, roughly 96% of them singletons. Germline values: CDR1 PRHDT, CDR2 FYEKMQ (reference sequence). The CDR3 spans 13 residues. Trimming shortened V by 3 bases and J by 10 bases, and 13 bases separated the two germline ends. Regarding this clone: The target antigen is unknown.

The clonotype comes from a woman aged 25-40 years in good health. Input material: naive CD8+ T cells sorted from blood. The chain couples TRBV13 to TRBJ2-1, with D unresolved. CDR3 protein: CASSLRLAGEQFF. The CDR3, as DNA: TGTGCCAGCAGCTTGAGGCTCGCTGGGGAGCAGTTCTTC.